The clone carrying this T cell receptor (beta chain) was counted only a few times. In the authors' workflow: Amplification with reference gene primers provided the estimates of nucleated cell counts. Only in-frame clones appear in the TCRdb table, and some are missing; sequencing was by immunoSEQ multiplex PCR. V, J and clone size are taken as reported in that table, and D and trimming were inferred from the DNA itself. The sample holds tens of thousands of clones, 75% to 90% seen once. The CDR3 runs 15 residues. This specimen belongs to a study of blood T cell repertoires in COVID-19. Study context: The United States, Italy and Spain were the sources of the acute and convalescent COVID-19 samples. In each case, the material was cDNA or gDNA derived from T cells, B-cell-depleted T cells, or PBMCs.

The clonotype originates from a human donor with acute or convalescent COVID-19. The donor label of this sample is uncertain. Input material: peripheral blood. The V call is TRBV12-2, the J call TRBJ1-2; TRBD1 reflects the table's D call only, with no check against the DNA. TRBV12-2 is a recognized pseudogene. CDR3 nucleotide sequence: TGTGCAAGTCGCCCCAGGACACAGTCTAACTATGGCTACACCTTC. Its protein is CASRPRTQSNYGYTF.